Shown below are 5 T cell receptor beta chains from a single sample sequenced in a study of CXCR3-negative and CXCR3-positive naive CD8 T cells. Overall study findings and caveats: Naive cells with CXCR3 showed TRB CDR3s that were more hydrophobic than those in CXCR3-negative naive cells.

For these TCRs, the target antigens are not known. The method, 5' RACE with UMI labels, was used to prepare the TRB cDNA libraries. TCRdb reanalyzed the 5' RACE reads, giving one entry per CDR3 protein sequence and no DNA. In all, the sample yields around 80,000 distinct CDR3 sequences. The sample consisted of naive CXCR3+ CD8+ T cells from blood. Subset: CD45RO-CCR7+CD27+CD95- naive CD8+ T cells expressing CXCR3 (TNR3+). The receptors were sampled from a human donor in good health. Some clones in this sample may be carry-over from other donors' samples.

The chain links TRBV6-2 or TRBV6-3 to TRBJ2-1; as DNA is missing, the TRBD2 call by TCRdb cannot be tested. Looked up from germline, CDR1 is MNHEY and CDR2 is SVGEGT. This CDR3 region has 15 residues. The CDR3 here is CASSYGTRGNNEQFF.

The chain links TRBV12-3 or TRBV12-4 to TRBJ2-3; the TCRdb call, TRBD2, lacks DNA for checking. This CDR3 spans 15 amino acids. CDR3 amino acids: CASRGGTSGTDTQYF.

V usage is TRBV15 and J usage is TRBJ2-7; lacking DNA, the TRBD1 call made by TCRdb goes unchecked. The CDR3 runs 15 residues. Germline values: CDR1 LNHNV, CDR2 YYDKDF (reference sequence). The CDR3 reads CATSRVGFPGGEQYF.

This rearrangement joins TRBV4-3 to TRBJ2-7; TCRdb selects TRBD2, and the lack of DNA leaves this call unchecked. Looked up from germline, CDR1 is LGHNA and CDR2 is YSLEER. The CDR3 contains 18 residues. The chain's CDR3 is CASSHGNPGVAGDYEQYF.

The chain carries TRBV29-1 and TRBJ2-1. The germline V gene encodes CDR1 SQVTM and CDR2 ANQGSEA. This CDR3 contains 11 residues. This chain's CDR3 is CSVEPDNEQFF.